A single sample is the source of the 6 T cell receptor beta chains below, sequenced in a study of blood T cell repertoires in COVID-19. Generated by immunoSEQ multiplex PCR, the TCRdb table keeps only in-frame clones and is missing some. The sample includes about 110,000 clones, 82% of them seen just once. The specimen was peripheral blood. The origin of the receptors is a man in his 70s with acute or convalescent COVID-19.

This chain connects TRBV6-4 to TRBJ2-3, with D perhaps matching TRBD1 (5 bases). Germline V CDR1 and CDR2: MRHNA, SNTAGT. V lost 0 bases and J lost 3, with 10 bases in between. This CDR3 contains 15 residues. CDR3 sequence: CASSDSAGSTDTQYF. The CDR3 DNA sequence: TGTGCCAGCAGTGACTCCGCAGGGTCGACAGATACGCAGTATTTT.

The chain combines TRBV19 with TRBJ2-7; perhaps TRBD2 as D (5 bases). The CDR3 extends over 15 amino acids. Germline V gene sequence: CDR1 LNHDA, CDR2 SQIVND (reference sequence). The V and J ends lost 4 bases and 2 bases respectively, with 15 bases between them. CDR3 DNA sequence: TGTGCCAGTAGTACCAGTTCCGGGAAAACCTACGAGCAGTACTTC. Encoded protein: CASSTSSGKTYEQYF.

This sequence joins TRBV6-5 and TRBJ2-7; 9 nucleotides match TRBD1. V lost 6 bases and J lost 7; bases outside the gene matches: 7. This CDR3 spans 13 amino acids. The V gene's germline CDR1 is MNHEY and CDR2 SVGAGI. The CDR3, as DNA: TGTGCCAGCAGCAAGGACAGGGGCGGGGAGCAGTACTTC. Its translation is CASSKDRGGEQYF.

V is TRBV3-1 (or the pseudogene TRBV3-2) and J is TRBJ1-1, with 9 bases fitting TRBD1. The junction had 6 bases not matched to a gene; V was cut back by 2 bases and J by 8 bases. CDR3 length: 14 residues. Germline values: CDR1 LGHDT, CDR2 YNNKEL (reference sequence). The CDR3 DNA is TGTGCCAGCAGCCAATTACAGGGGGCCAAGGAAGCTTTCTTT. Amino acid sequence: CASSQLQGAKEAFF.

The J gene is TRBJ1-3, the V gene TRBV14; TRBD1 agrees at 7 bases. There are 15 residues in the CDR3. Germline assignment: CDR1 SGHDN and CDR2 FVKESK. Trimming removed 4 bases from V and 0 bases from J; junction bases left unmatched: 3. CDR3 loop: CASSPWDSSGNTIYF. CDR3 DNA sequence: TGTGCCAGCAGCCCCTGGGACAGCTCTGGAAACACCATATATTTT.

This clone was counted many times. The V and J genes are TRBV30 and TRBJ1-2; D is unresolved. Germline V gene lookup returns CDR1 GTSNPN and CDR2 SVGIG (reference sequence). Trimming shortened V by 1 base and J by 5 bases, and 14 bases separated the two germline ends. The CDR3 has 14 residues. CDR3 DNA sequence: TGTGCCTGGAGTGCTAGTCGCTGGTCGTATGGCTACACCTTC. Translating it yields CAWSASRWSYGYTF.